The 8 T cell receptor beta chains given below trace back to one sample, sequenced in a study of human T cells and chemical hapten exposure. One entry per CDR3 protein, called by TCRdb with MiXCR from the RACE reads. Of roughly 200,000 distinct CDR3 sequences listed, under 30% were seen once; the top ten hold about 2.5%. Time point indicated: patch test 3, about 24 weeks after DPC sensitization. Treatment described: therapeutic diphenylcyclopropenone sensitization with weekly scalp DPC. Sample: whole blood, taken in connection with sensitization to the hapten diphenylcyclopropenone (DPC). The receptors originated from a woman between 40 and 55 years old with alopecia areata. Some clones in this sample may be carry-over from other donors' samples.

This clonotype was seen more than once but under ten times. This rearrangement joins TRBV12-3 or TRBV12-4 to TRBJ1-2; 8 positions agree with TRBD1. The length of the CDR3 is 13 residues. V trimming: 5 bases; J trimming: 4 bases; junction bases outside the gene matches: 3. The CDR3 here is CASSGQGAYGYTF. DNA of the CDR3: TGTGCCAGCAGTGGGCAGGGGGCCTATGGCTACACCTTC.

This chain joins TRBV7-9 and TRBJ1-5; 7 nucleotides line up with TRBD1. CDR3 length: 15 residues. The V segment lost 2 bases and the J segment 3 bases; nucleotides outside the gene matches: 4. Germline V gene sequence: CDR1 SEHNR, CDR2 FQNEAQ (reference sequence). The CDR3 region has the DNA TGTGCCAGCAGCTTAACAGGGGTACCCAATCAGCCCCAGCATTTT. It yields the protein CASSLTGVPNQPQHF.

CDR3 in amino acids: CSVLGLVSVAFF. The CDR3 coding sequence is TGCAGTGTCCTCGGGCTCGTCTCCGTCGCTTTCTTT. The genes are TRBV20-1 and TRBJ1-1; no clear D. CDR1 and CDR2 from the germline V gene are DFQATT and SNEGSKA (reference sequence). Trimming stripped 7 bases from V and 11 bases from J, with 20 bases between. The CDR3 covers 12 residues.

CDR3 bases: TGTGCCAGCAGTGGGGAGAACAATCAGCCCCAGCATTTT. It specifies CASSGENNQPQHF. J is TRBJ1-5 and V is TRBV2; D is undetermined. The V gene's germline CDR1 is SNHLY and CDR2 FYNNEI. This CDR3 is 13 amino acids long. The ends were cut back, 4 bases at V and 3 bases at J, with 7 bases in the middle.

Only a few counts were recorded for this clonotype. The rearrangement joins TRBV7-9 to TRBJ2-3; 8 positions agree with TRBD1. J was trimmed by 0 bases and V by 6 bases; bases with no gene match: 5. This CDR3 contains 15 residues. Germline V gene lookup returns CDR1 SEHNR and CDR2 FQNEAQ (reference sequence). This chain's CDR3 is CASSSDRASTDTQYF. The DNA for the CDR3 is TGTGCCAGCAGTTCGGACAGGGCTAGCACAGATACGCAGTATTTT. Full variable domain (rest looked up from reference TRBV7-9 and TRBJ2-3): DTGVSQNPRHKITKRGQNVTFRCDPISEHNRLYWYRQTLGQGPEFLTYFQNEAQLEKSRLLSDRFSAERPKGSFSTLEIQRTEQGDSAMYLCASSSDRASTDTQYFGPGTRLTVL.

The chain recombines TRBV12-2 with TRBJ1-5; the tabulated D call, TRBD1, remains unverified against the DNA. TRBV12-2 is marked as a pseudogene. The CDR3 runs 16 residues. The DNA for the CDR3 is TGTGCAAGTCGCTTAGGGGACAGGACCTACAATCAGCCCCAGCATTTT. Its protein is CASRLGDRTYNQPQHF.

This chain links TRBV5-1 with TRBJ1-2; TRBD1 is a possible D gene (5 bases). The germline V gene has CDR1 SGHRS and CDR2 YFSETQ. The CDR3 contains 16 residues. Trimming shortened V by 3 bases and J by 4 bases, and 19 bases separated the two germline ends. CDR3 amino acids: CASSSTGTDFSYGYTF. CDR3 sequence (DNA): TGCGCCAGCAGCTCGACCGGGACCGACTTCTCCTATGGCTACACCTTC.

This clonotype has a handful of counts. The chain links TRBV12-3 or TRBV12-4 to TRBJ2-1; D unclear. This CDR3 is built from 14 residues. V was shortened by 1 base and J by 5 bases, with 9 bases between the two germline ends. CDR3 in DNA: TGTGCCAGCAGTTTAGGGCTTGGGAACAATGAGCAGTTCTTC. Residues: CASSLGLGNNEQFF.